Listed below are T cell receptor beta chains from one sample, sequenced in a study of regulatory T cells in long-lasting Graves disease. Via MiXCR, TCRdb re-called the multiplex PCR reads, giving one row per CDR3 protein. The table has a few hundred thousand distinct CDR3 sequences, about 15% seen once. The sample was also linked to a second study, of T cells in Graves' hyperthyroidism and ophthalmopathy.

Sequencing was performed on peripheral blood mononuclear cells (PBMCs), taken at new diagnosis, from a patient treated with antithyroid drugs. The receptors here all came from a middle-aged woman with Graves disease. CDR3s include the opening cysteine and the closing phenylalanine or tryptophan. D genes are given only for firm matches. Not every row has a clone size; where given, it reads once, few, many or a size class.

NA,TRBV30,NA,TRBJ1-2,TGTGCCTGGAGTGTACCGGGGTTCTATGGCTACACCTTC,CAWSVPGFYGYTF
TRBD1,TRBV28,NA,TRBJ2-7,TGTGCCAGCAGTTTATGGACCGGGACAGGGGCCTACGAGCAGTACTTC,CASSLWTGTGAYEQYF
TRBD1,TRBV11-3,many,TRBJ2-7,TGTGCCAGCACCCAGACAGGGCTATCCTACGAGCAGTACTTC,CASTQTGLSYEQYF
TRBD2,TRBV29-1,many,TRBJ2-7,TGCAGCGTTGTGGTTGGGTGGACTAGTCGCTACGAGCAGTACTTC,CSVVVGWTSRYEQYF
NA,TRBV7-3,many,TRBJ2-3,TGTGCCAGCAGCTTAACCCACACTGGTACAGATACGCAGTATTTT,CASSLTHTGTDTQYF
TRBD1,TRBV20-1,NA,TRBJ1-2,TGCAGTGCCACTCGGACAGGATATGGCTACACCTTC,CSATRTGYGYTF
TRBD2,TRBV24-1,few,TRBJ2-1,TGTGCCACCAGAGACTCTAGCGGCCCCTCCTACAATGAGCAGTTCTTC,CATRDSSGPSYNEQFF
TRBD2,TRBV3-1,NA,TRBJ2-5,TGTGCCAGCAGCCTCCTCGCGCCGGCGGCGGGAGGGGAGGAGACCCAGTACTTC,CASSLLAPAAGGEETQYF
NA,TRBV11-2,many,TRBJ1-2,TGTGCCAGCAGCTTAGACCCCGGGGGCCGGAATGGCTACACCTTC,CASSLDPGGRNGYTF
NA,TRBV19,NA,TRBJ2-7,TGTGCCAGTAGTATTGAGGACTCCTACGAGCAGTACTTC,CASSIEDSYEQYF
TRBD1,TRBV28,many,TRBJ2-2,TGTGCCAGCAGTTGGGCCGACAGGGATTCGGGCACCGGGGAGCTGTTTTTT,CASSWADRDSGTGELFF
NA,TRBV6-1,many,TRBJ1-4,TGTGCCAGCACCTCCCGGCGCACCTACGCTGAAAAACTGTTTTTT,CASTSRRTYAEKLFF
NA,TRBV20-1,NA,TRBJ1-2,TGCAGTGCTCCCGGCCACGGCCAGAGAGGCTACACCTTC,CSAPGHGQRGYTF
NA,TRBV19,many,TRBJ1-2,TGTGCCAGTAGTATTGATGGGGTCGGTAACTATGGCTACACCTTC,CASSIDGVGNYGYTF
NA,TRBV7-2,many,TRBJ2-1,TGTGCCAGCAGCCCTAGGGTAAATGAGCAGTTCTTC,CASSPRVNEQFF
NA,TRBV7-8,NA,TRBJ2-7,TGTGCCAGCAGCTTAGAAGGATACGGGCAGTACTTC,CASSLEGYGQYF
NA,TRBV28,many,TRBJ2-3,TGTGCCAGCAGTTTAGTCCACGGGGCCCAGGGAGGAGATACGCAGTATTTT,CASSLVHGAQGGDTQYF
NA,TRBV29-1,many,TRBJ1-1,TGCAGCGTTGTTGTAACGAACACTGAAGCTTTCTTT,CSVVVTNTEAFF
TRBD1,TRBV12-3/TRBV12-4,many,TRBJ1-6,TGTGCCAGCAGTTCGGGACAGGGCAATTCACCCCTCCACTTT,CASSSGQGNSPLHF
TRBD1,TRBV30,many,TRBJ2-2,TGTGCCTGGACCGGGGACAGACATGACGGAGCGGGGGAGCTGTTTTTT,CAWTGDRHDGAGELFF
NA,TRBV5-1,NA,TRBJ2-5,TGCGCCAGCAGCTTGGAGTTTCCGTTTCAAGAGACCCAGTACTTC,CASSLEFPFQETQYF
NA,TRBV12-3/TRBV12-4,many,TRBJ2-1,TGTGCCAGCAGTTTACTTCGACCCTACAATGAGCAGTTCTTC,CASSLLRPYNEQFF
NA,TRBV30,few,TRBJ1-1,TGTGCCTGGAGTGTACAGGCGGGGCTGAGGACTGAAGCTTTCTTT,CAWSVQAGLRTEAFF
TRBD2,TRBV12-3/TRBV12-4,many,TRBJ2-1,TGTGCCAGCACTCCCGAGGTCCTAGCGGGAGGTAACGAGCAGTTCTTC,CASTPEVLAGGNEQFF
NA,TRBV7-2,few,TRBJ2-3,TGTGCCAGCAGCTTAGAAACAGGGCAATGGAATACGCAGTATTTT,CASSLETGQWNTQYF
TRBD2,TRBV5-1,few,TRBJ2-7,TGCGCCAGCAGCTCGGATGATAGCGGGAGGGCCCATGGGGAGCAGTACTTC,CASSSDDSGRAHGEQYF
TRBD2,TRBV27,many,TRBJ2-3,TGTGCCATCCTCCACCCAGCGGGGGACCCAGATACGCAGTATTTT,CAILHPAGDPDTQYF
TRBD1,TRBV27,many,TRBJ2-1,TGTGCCAGCAGTTTACTTGGGACAGCCCAGGGGAATGAGCAGTTCTTC,CASSLLGTAQGNEQFF
TRBD1,TRBV25-1,few,TRBJ1-6,TGTGCCAGCAGTGACTCCGACAGGGCACCCCTCCACTTT,CASSDSDRAPLHF
NA,TRBV20-1,few,TRBJ1-5,TGCAGTGCTAGAGATGGAAAGGAGGCGGGCAATCAGCCCCAGCATTTT,CSARDGKEAGNQPQHF
TRBD1,TRBV19,few,TRBJ1-2,TGTGCCAGTAGTATATCGGGGACAGCTAAGAGTGGCTACACCTTC,CASSISGTAKSGYTF
NA,TRBV11-2,many,TRBJ2-3,TGTGCCAGCAGCTTTTGGGCCGTAAAGACAGATACGCAGTATTTT,CASSFWAVKTDTQYF
NA,TRBV11-2,NA,TRBJ2-5,TGTGCCAGCAGCCAACCCGGGGGCGAGACCCAGTACTTC,CASSQPGGETQYF
TRBD1,TRBV11-3,many,TRBJ2-5,TGTGCCAGCAGCTTAGGAACGACAGGGGAAGAGACCCAGTACTTC,CASSLGTTGEETQYF
NA,TRBV9,many,TRBJ2-2,TGTGCCAGCAGCCCCGGGGGTTCCACCGGGGAGCTGTTTTTT,CASSPGGSTGELFF
TRBD2,TRBV4-1,NA,TRBJ2-2,TGCGCCAGCAGCCAAGATTCGCTGACTAGCGGGAGGGACACCGGGGAGCTGTTTTTT,CASSQDSLTSGRDTGELFF
NA,TRBV27,many,TRBJ1-6,TGTGCCAGCAGTTACAGACGGGGATATAATTCACCCCTCCACTTT,CASSYRRGYNSPLHF
NA,TRBV10-3,many,TRBJ2-1,TGTGCCAACTCCGGGCCCCAGGGCGATGAGCAGTTCTTC,CANSGPQGDEQFF
TRBD2,TRBV20-1,NA,TRBJ2-7,TGCAGTGCCAAGCGGGAGGGCAGCTCCTACGAGCAGTACTTC,CSAKREGSSYEQYF
NA,TRBV2,many,TRBJ2-1,TGTGCCAGCAGTGACGTGAGTTCCTACAATGAGCAGTTCTTC,CASSDVSSYNEQFF
TRBD2,TRBV6-2/TRBV6-3,few,TRBJ2-1,TGTGCCAGCAGTTACGGGCTAGCGGGAGACAATGAGCAGTTCTTC,CASSYGLAGDNEQFF
NA,TRBV3-1,many,TRBJ2-2,TGTGCCAGCAGCCAAGACACTAGCCGGACCGGGGAGCTGTTTTTT,CASSQDTSRTGELFF
TRBD2,TRBV4-2,many,TRBJ2-7,TGTGCCAGCAGCCAAGAATACCCTAGCGGGATATACGAGCAGTACTTC,CASSQEYPSGIYEQYF
TRBD1,TRBV2,many,TRBJ1-2,TGTGCCAGCAGTGGGACAGGGTATACCTATGGCTACACCTTC,CASSGTGYTYGYTF
TRBD1,TRBV27,many,TRBJ2-1,TGTGCCAGCAGTTCCCAGGACAGGTCGGTATTCGATGAGCAGTTCTTC,CASSSQDRSVFDEQFF
TRBD2,TRBV28,many,TRBJ2-1,TGTGCCAGCAGTTTCTCCTACCTAGCGGGAGTTAGCTCCTACAATGAGCAGTTCTTC,CASSFSYLAGVSSYNEQFF